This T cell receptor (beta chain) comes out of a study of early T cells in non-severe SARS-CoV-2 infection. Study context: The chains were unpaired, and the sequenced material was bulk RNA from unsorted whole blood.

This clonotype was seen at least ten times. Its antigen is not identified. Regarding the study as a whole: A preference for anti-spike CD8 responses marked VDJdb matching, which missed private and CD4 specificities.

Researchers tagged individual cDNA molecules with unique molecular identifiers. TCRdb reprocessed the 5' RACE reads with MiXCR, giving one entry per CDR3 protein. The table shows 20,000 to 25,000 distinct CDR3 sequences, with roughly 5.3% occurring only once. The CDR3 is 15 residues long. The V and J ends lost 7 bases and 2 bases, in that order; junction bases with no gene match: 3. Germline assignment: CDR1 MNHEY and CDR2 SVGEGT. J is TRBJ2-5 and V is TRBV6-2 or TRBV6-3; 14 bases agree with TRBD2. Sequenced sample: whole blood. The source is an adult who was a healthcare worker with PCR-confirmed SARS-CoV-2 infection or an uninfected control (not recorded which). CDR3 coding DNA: TGTGCCAGCAACGGACTAGCGGGAGGACAAGAGACCCAGTACTTC. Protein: CASNGLAGGQETQYF.